A selection of T cell receptor beta chains follows, all from one sample in a study of blood T cell repertoires in COVID-19. Sequenced by immunoSEQ multiplex PCR; TCRdb stores in-frame clones only, minus some. The sample consists of a few hundred thousand clones, more than 85% of them appearing once. Sequenced sample: peripheral blood. All receptors derive from a young man with acute or convalescent COVID-19. Both conserved end residues are part of each CDR3. The D gene is left open where the match is weak. Clone sizes are given selectively: once, few, many, or a class where the clone is expanded.

cdr3_aa | cdr3_nt | clone_size | j_call | d_call | v_call
CASSSRGSGNTIYF | TGTGCCAGCAGTTCCAGGGGGTCCGGAAACACCATATATTTT | - | TRBJ1-3 | TRBD1 | TRBV27
CASSLVGSGNQETQYF | TGCGCCAGCAGCTTGGTAGGTTCCGGGAACCAAGAGACCCAGTACTTC | - | TRBJ2-5 | - | TRBV5-1
CASTRGGQDTQYF | TGTGCCAGTACACGCGGGGGGCAAGATACGCAGTATTTT | once | TRBJ2-3 | TRBD2 | TRBV19
CASSLKLSSYNEQFF | TGTGCCAGCAGCCTCAAACTAAGCTCCTACAATGAGCAGTTCTTC | - | TRBJ2-1 | - | TRBV4-2
CASSAAGSQFRPDTQYF | TGTGCCAGCAGCGCCGCGGGATCTCAATTTCGTCCAGATACGCAGTATTTT | - | TRBJ2-3 | - | TRBV9
CASSSMIGYTF | TGTGCCAGCAGTTCTATGATAGGCTACACCTTC | - | TRBJ1-2 | - | TRBV28
CASSRGQATNQPQHF | TGTGCCAGCAGCCGAGGACAGGCGACGAATCAGCCCCAGCATTTT | - | TRBJ1-5 | TRBD1 | TRBV2
CASSQDNHRDYEQYF | TGTGCCAGCAGCCAAGATAATCACAGAGACTACGAGCAGTACTTC | once | TRBJ2-7 | - | TRBV4-2
CASSPDDRGAYNEQFF | TGTGCCAGCAGCCCGGATGACAGGGGAGCCTACAATGAGCAGTTCTTC | - | TRBJ2-1 | TRBD1 | TRBV7-9
CAWSGAGYNSPLHF | TGTGCCTGGAGTGGGGCTGGATATAATTCACCCCTCCACTTT | - | TRBJ1-6 | - | TRBV30
CALQLSGNTIYF | TGTGCCCTTCAACTCTCTGGAAACACCATATATTTT | - | TRBJ1-3 | - | TRBV12-3/TRBV12-4
CASSLFWQAGGNTIYF | TGTGCCAGCAGTTTATTTTGGCAGGCTGGGGGAAACACCATATATTTT | - | TRBJ1-3 | - | TRBV28
CATSDPPPGGPGELFF | TGTGCCACCAGTGACCCACCCCCCGGGGGGCCCGGGGAGCTGTTTTTT | - | TRBJ2-2 | - | TRBV24-1
CASSFEPSSYGYTF | TGTGCCAGCAGTTTCGAGCCCTCCTCCTATGGCTACACCTTC | - | TRBJ1-2 | - | TRBV28
CASRRWEKLFF | TGTGCCAGCAGGAGGTGGGAAAAACTGTTTTTT | once | TRBJ1-4 | - | TRBV12-3/TRBV12-4
CASSLKGRGESPLHF | TGTGCCAGCTCTTTAAAGGGCAGGGGGGAATCACCCCTCCACTTT | - | TRBJ1-6 | TRBD1 | TRBV6-6
CASSLVLSGAGGPSGKLFF | TGTGCCAGCAGCTTAGTGTTGTCAGGGGCAGGGGGACCCTCAGGAAAACTGTTTTTT | - | TRBJ1-4 | TRBD1 | TRBV11-2
CASSLSSEFYNSPLHF | TGCGCCAGCAGTCTTAGTTCCGAGTTCTATAATTCACCCCTCCACTTT | - | TRBJ1-6 | - | TRBV23-1
CASSFEKRQPQHF | TGTGCCAGCAGCTTCGAAAAGCGTCAGCCCCAGCATTTT | - | TRBJ1-5 | - | TRBV11-2
CASSLTSSLPDTQYF | TGTGCCAGCAGCCTGACTAGCAGTCTGCCAGATACGCAGTATTTT | - | TRBJ2-3 | TRBD2 | TRBV6-4
CASKRSGTNEKLFF | TGTGCCAGCAAAAGGTCAGGAACTAATGAAAAACTGTTTTTT | - | TRBJ1-4 | - | TRBV6-6
CASSPDWGRPSEQYF | TGTGCCAGCAGCCCCGATTGGGGCCGCCCCAGCGAGCAGTACTTC | - | TRBJ2-7 | - | TRBV5-8
CASSLGLIGSTDTQYF | TGCGCCAGCAGCTTGGGACTAATTGGGAGCACAGATACGCAGTATTTT | once | TRBJ2-3 | - | TRBV5-1
CASSLTGGHF | TGCGCCAGCAGCCTGACAGGGGGACACTTC | - | TRBJ2-7 | TRBD1 | TRBV10-1
CASSQVPPGRETQYF | TGCGCCAGCAGCCAAGTACCGCCGGGTAGGGAGACCCAGTACTTC | - | TRBJ2-5 | - | TRBV4-1
CASSYHYRGETQYF | TGTGCCAGCAGTTACCATTACAGGGGGGAGACCCAGTACTTC | - | TRBJ2-5 | TRBD1 | TRBV6-6
CASSIVQNTEAFF | TGTGCCAGTAGTATTGTCCAGAACACTGAAGCTTTCTTT | once | TRBJ1-1 | - | TRBV19
CASSPNTPDYNEQFF | TGTGCCAGCAGTCCGAACACCCCCGACTACAATGAGCAGTTCTTC | - | TRBJ2-1 | - | TRBV27
CASSEGIPGELFF | TGTGCCAGCAGTGAAGGTATCCCCGGGGAGCTGTTTTTT | - | TRBJ2-2 | - | TRBV2
CASKVMGQVSPYGYTF | TGTGCCAGTAAAGTGATGGGACAGGTCTCTCCCTATGGCTACACCTTC | - | TRBJ1-2 | TRBD1 | TRBV19
CASSLRGTEAFF | TGTGCCAGCAGTTTACGGGGAACTGAAGCTTTCTTT | - | TRBJ1-1 | - | TRBV28
CASSVDETGYNEQFF | TGTGCCAGCAGCGTAGACGAGACAGGCTACAATGAGCAGTTCTTC | - | TRBJ2-1 | - | TRBV9
CASSLRDIGHRGSYEQYF | TGTGCCAGCAGTCTACGGGACATAGGTCATCGAGGATCCTACGAGCAGTACTTC | - | TRBJ2-7 | - | TRBV28
CASSTQTVQPQHF | TGTGCCAGTAGTACACAGACAGTGCAGCCCCAGCATTTT | once | TRBJ1-5 | - | TRBV19
CASSFDRYGEQYF | TGTGCCAGCAGCTTTGACAGGTACGGGGAGCAGTACTTC | few | TRBJ2-7 | - | TRBV7-9
CASSSGGLILGSNQPQHF | TGTGCCAGCAGTTCGGGGGGGCTTATTTTGGGGAGCAATCAGCCCCAGCATTTT | once | TRBJ1-5 | - | TRBV27
CASRRRETSTDTQYF | TGTGCCAGCAGAAGGCGGGAAACTAGCACAGATACGCAGTATTTT | few | TRBJ2-3 | - | TRBV27
CSALTGSYEQYF | TGCAGCGCTTTGACAGGCTCCTACGAGCAGTACTTC | - | TRBJ2-7 | - | TRBV29-1
CASTLGEWSSPLHF | TGTGCCAGCACCCTCGGAGAGTGGAGTTCACCCCTCCACTTT | - | TRBJ1-6 | - | TRBV6-5
CASSGYRANTEAFF | TGTGCCAGCAGTGGGTACAGGGCCAACACTGAAGCTTTCTTT | - | TRBJ1-1 | - | TRBV2
CAWSPASGSRETQYF | TGTGCCTGGAGCCCAGCTAGCGGGAGTAGGGAGACCCAGTACTTC | - | TRBJ2-5 | TRBD2 | TRBV30
CASRPTGGVVSPLHF | TGTGCCAGCAGACCGACAGGGGGAGTTGTTTCACCCCTCCACTTT | - | TRBJ1-6 | TRBD1 | TRBV2
CATQGQGVTYEQYF | TGTGCCACCCAAGGACAGGGGGTAACCTACGAGCAGTACTTC | - | TRBJ2-7 | TRBD1 | TRBV19
CAWSTRGTDGELFF | TGTGCCTGGAGTACGAGGGGGACGGACGGGGAGCTGTTTTTT | - | TRBJ2-2 | - | TRBV30
CASSLGAGSAGELFF | TGTGCCAGCAGCTTGGGAGCGGGTTCGGCCGGGGAGCTGTTTTTT | - | TRBJ2-2 | - | TRBV5-5
CATRGWGQPQHF | TGTGCCACCCGGGGGTGGGGTCAGCCCCAGCATTTT | - | TRBJ1-5 | - | TRBV28
CASSDTGPNTEAFF | TGTGCCAGCAGTGACACAGGGCCTAACACTGAAGCTTTCTTT | - | TRBJ1-1 | - | TRBV6-6
CASSSGQSYEQYF | TGTGCCAGCAGTTCCGGACAGTCCTACGAGCAGTACTTC | - | TRBJ2-7 | - | TRBV28
CASSPGGRGEPQHF | TGTGCCAGCAGTCCCGGGGGACGGGGAGAGCCCCAGCATTTT | - | TRBJ1-5 | - | TRBV6-5
CASSKRTGENQETQYF | TGTGCCAGCAGTAAACGGACAGGGGAGAACCAAGAGACCCAGTACTTC | - | TRBJ2-5 | TRBD1 | TRBV6-6
CASSFVIAGASRANVLTF | TGTGCCAGCAGCTTCGTCATAGCGGGGGCCTCCCGGGCCAACGTCCTGACTTTC | once | TRBJ2-6 | TRBD2 | TRBV7-2
CASSLKLPSLF | TGTGCCAGCAGCTTAAAGCTGCCCTCTCTCTTT | - | TRBJ1-1 | - | TRBV7-2
CASSLFGGGLAGDGEQFF | TGTGCCAGCAGCTTATTCGGTGGTGGACTAGCGGGAGATGGTGAGCAGTTCTTC | - | TRBJ2-1 | TRBD2 | TRBV7-3
CASSFAVGNTGELFF | TGTGCCAGCAGCTTCGCGGTGGGGAACACCGGGGAGCTGTTTTTT | - | TRBJ2-2 | - | TRBV11-2